The sequence of this TCR beta chain was determined in a study of breast tumors, draining lymph nodes, adjacent tissues. The study's findings and limits: Luminal-like breast cancer showed significantly greater tumor-nontumor repertoire similarity than basal-like breast cancer did. Tumor TCR diversity was below lymph nodes but above nontumor tissue.

This CDR3 comprises 20 residues. V was clipped by 2 bases and J by 2 bases; unmatched bases: 17. CDR1 PRHDT and CDR2 FYEKMQ come from the germline V gene (reference sequence). TCRdb used MiXCR to reprocess the multiplex PCR reads, holding one entry per CDR3 protein. The repertoire holds 200,000 to 250,000 distinct CDR3 sequences, with nearly 35% as singletons. Breast cancer patients provided tissue from their axillary draining lymph nodes. Ten or more counts support this clonotype. Its specificity is unknown. The rearrangement links TRBV13 to TRBJ2-2, with 7 bases identical to TRBD2. The TCR comes from a female donor with breast cancer. Some clones in this sample may be carry-over from other donors' samples. Sequencing used axillary lymph node tissue. The CDR3 reads CASSLLGMKGGRYNTGELFF. The CDR3 DNA is TGTGCCAGCAGCTTATTGGGGATGAAGGGAGGGAGATACAACACCGGGGAGCTGTTTTTT.